Listed below are T cell receptor beta chains from one sample, sequenced in a study of molecular identifiers for immune sequencing clone quantification. TCRdb re-called the PCR reads with MiXCR, one entry per CDR3 protein. Seen here are approximately 40,000 distinct CDR3 sequences, approximately 22% observed once, and the top ten hold about 1%. Sequences were obtained from naive CD8+ T cells from blood, with Jurkat cell RNA spiked in. Receptor source: a human donor in good health. Some libraries in this study had Jurkat cell RNA spiked in. CDR3s include the opening cysteine and the closing phenylalanine or tryptophan.

V: TRBV11-2; J: TRBJ1-1; CDR3: CASSFVGMGTEAFF
V: TRBV19; J: TRBJ2-1; CDR3: CASSILAGGEQFF
V: TRBV4-3; J: TRBJ2-5; CDR3: CASSPGMQGKQETQYF
V: TRBV5-6; J: TRBJ2-2; CDR3: CASSSGLAGRAGELFF
V: TRBV4-3; J: TRBJ2-2; CDR3: CASSQEEKRVNTGVPFF
V: TRBV19; J: TRBJ2-3; CDR3: CASSSGGTDTQYF
V: TRBV5-4; J: TRBJ2-7; CDR3: CASSSTGTSGLLGYEQYF
V: TRBV10-2; J: TRBJ2-7; CDR3: CASSSGDRTEQYF
V: TRBV20-1; J: TRBJ2-7; CDR3: CSARPLLSGSGYGQYF
V: TRBV4-1; J: TRBJ1-2; CDR3: CARSQDPGSYGNTF
V: TRBV6-2/TRBV6-3; J: TRBJ2-3; CDR3: CASTQGVIVPDTQYF
V: TRBV9; J: TRBJ2-1; CDR3: CASSTTYNEQFF
V: TRBV4-1; J: TRBJ2-3; CDR3: CASSQEGQGNRDTQYF
V: TRBV7-6; J: TRBJ2-7; CDR3: CASSLAHGVYEQYF
V: TRBV7-2; J: TRBJ2-7; CDR3: CASSLVAQDHEQYF
V: TRBV4-3; J: TRBJ2-7; CDR3: CASSPGLAGEYEQYF
V: TRBV13; J: TRBJ1-1; CDR3: CASSSSDRGRTEAFF
V: TRBV5-4; J: TRBJ2-6; CDR3: CASSPGVVVSGANVLTF
V: TRBV5-1; J: TRBJ1-1; CDR3: CASSLAEDRVTPNTEAFF
V: TRBV19; J: TRBJ2-1; CDR3: CASSQGGNEQFF
V: TRBV29-1; J: TRBJ2-2; CDR3: CSVEGLAGSNTGELFF
V: TRBV7-9; J: TRBJ2-3; CDR3: CASSSIATSGGTDTQYF
V: TRBV19; J: TRBJ2-3; CDR3: CASTPSGSSTDTQYF
V: TRBV29-1; J: TRBJ2-3; CDR3: CSVEEPGPDTQYF
V: TRBV7-9; J: TRBJ2-3; CDR3: CASNLGGANTNTQYF
V: TRBV15; J: TRBJ2-1; CDR3: CATSTPTSGISYNEQFF
V: TRBV6-5; J: TRBJ2-5; CDR3: CASSILRAGQETQYF
V: TRBV5-1; J: TRBJ2-3; CDR3: CASSPPGYITDTQYF
V: TRBV7-9; J: TRBJ1-1; CDR3: CASSPGQGFDTEAFF
V: TRBV5-6; J: TRBJ2-3; CDR3: CASSLAPGLVGDTQYF
V: TRBV6-5; J: TRBJ2-1; CDR3: CASSYSPGYNEQFF
V: TRBV9; J: TRBJ2-3; CDR3: CASSLGQGWTDTQYF
V: TRBV27; J: TRBJ1-1; CDR3: CASNPWGTGEGEAFF
V: TRBV20-1; J: TRBJ2-5; CDR3: CSAGPGGQETQYF
V: TRBV29-1; J: TRBJ1-1; CDR3: CSVEINTEAFF
V: TRBV27; J: TRBJ2-2; CDR3: CASGFGTGELFF
V: TRBV29-1; J: TRBJ2-7; CDR3: CSVTGGAYEQYF
V: TRBV28; J: TRBJ2-3; CDR3: CASSYRSLGTSSTDTQYF
V: TRBV27; J: TRBJ2-5; CDR3: CATKRRDRGYQETQYF
V: TRBV4-3; J: TRBJ2-7; CDR3: CASSQGRGGRGYEQYF
V: TRBV20-1; J: TRBJ2-1; CDR3: CSARGRSASGTSTYNEQFF
V: TRBV4-1; J: TRBJ2-5; CDR3: CASSQEAQRGRNQETQYF
V: TRBV5-6; J: TRBJ2-7; CDR3: CASSLPRDKSSYKQYF
V: TRBV11-2; J: TRBJ2-7; CDR3: CASTLVRSKQYF
V: TRBV29-1; J: TRBJ2-3; CDR3: CSVVVGPTDTQYF
V: TRBV7-9; J: TRBJ1-2; CDR3: CASSLQEPSTGYTF
V: TRBV4-3; J: TRBJ2-7; CDR3: CASSQDRAGQGVYEQYF
V: TRBV3-1; J: TRBJ2-3; CDR3: CASSQVGQRTDTQYF